Listed below are T cell receptor beta chains from one sample, sequenced in a study of blood T cell repertoires in COVID-19. The data were produced by immunoSEQ multiplex PCR, yet TCRdb's version contains in-frame clones alone and is incomplete. The table lists roughly 90,000 clones, around 85% of them singletons. The sample taken for sequencing was peripheral blood. Source of these receptors: an elderly man with acute or convalescent COVID-19. CDR3s include the opening cysteine and the closing phenylalanine or tryptophan. D genes are given only for firm matches. Clone size, where shown, is once, few, many, or a class for clones that have expanded.

>NA|TRBJ2-1|few|TRBV10-3
TGTGCCACCCAATCAGGGTCCTCCTACAATGAGCAGTTCTTC
CATQSGSSYNEQFF
>TRBD2|TRBJ2-7|NA|TRBV28
TGTGCCAGCAGTTCGACTAGGTGGCGGGAGAAAGAGCAGTACTTC
CASSSTRWREKEQYF
>NA|TRBJ2-7|once|TRBV6-5
TGTGCCAGCACCACCTTTCCGGGACTGCTCTACGAGCAGTACTTC
CASTTFPGLLYEQYF
>TRBD1|TRBJ2-2|NA|TRBV5-5
TGTGCCAGCAGCTCTACAGGGGCTGGGGAGCTGTTTTTT
CASSSTGAGELFF
>TRBD1|TRBJ2-7|NA|TRBV6-5
TGTGCCAGTAGGACAGGCTCCTACGAGCAGTACTTC
CASRTGSYEQYF
>NA|TRBJ1-4|once|TRBV19
TGTGCCCGAACGGGGGGCGGCTTAGCTAATGAAAAACTGTTTTTT
CARTGGGLANEKLFF
>NA|TRBJ2-1|few|TRBV10-1
TGCGCCAGCAGTGAGTCGCGGAGGGGTAATGAGCAGTTCTTC
CASSESRRGNEQFF
>TRBD1|TRBJ1-4|NA|TRBV5-1
TGCGCCAGCAGCTTTGGTGGGAGAGAGACAGGGTTGTTTTTT
CASSFGGRETGLFF
>TRBD1|TRBJ2-7|few|TRBV30
TGTGCCTGGAGTCTTAGAACCCCGGGACAGGATTCCTACGAGCAGTACTTC
CAWSLRTPGQDSYEQYF
>TRBD1|TRBJ1-4|NA|TRBV3-1/TRBV3-2
TGTGCCAGCAGCCAAGCCCGGGACAGGGATGAAAAACTGTTTTTT
CASSQARDRDEKLFF
>NA|TRBJ1-6|NA|TRBV7-2
TGTGCCAGCAGCTTAGTACGAGTACAGCCTAATTCACCCCTCCACTTT
CASSLVRVQPNSPLHF
>NA|TRBJ2-3|few|TRBV5-6
TGTGCCAGCAGCGCCTCGTCGGGTTTCACAGATACGCAGTATTTT
CASSASSGFTDTQYF
>TRBD1|TRBJ2-5|NA|TRBV5-1
TGCGCCAGCAGCTTAGGGACAGCCTCCCAAGAGACCCAGTACTTC
CASSLGTASQETQYF
>NA|TRBJ1-2|NA|TRBV19
TGTGCCAGTTATAAGCACAGACCAAATTTC
CASYKHRPNF
>NA|TRBJ2-1|once|TRBV29-1
TGCAGCGTTGAATTCGGAGGGGAGCAGTTCTTC
CSVEFGGEQFF
>TRBD2|TRBJ2-7|NA|TRBV7-2
TGTGCCAGCAGCCCTAGACTAGCGGGAGCTGGGGAGCAGTACTTC
CASSPRLAGAGEQYF
>NA|TRBJ2-1|NA|TRBV18
TGTGCCAGCTCACCACCGTGGTCAGGGACCTACAATGAGCAGTTCTTC
CASSPPWSGTYNEQFF
>NA|TRBJ2-7|NA|TRBV28
TGTGCCAGCGGAGGGACAGACAGGAGCATCTCCTACGAGCAGTACTTC
CASGGTDRSISYEQYF
>TRBD2|TRBJ2-1|few|TRBV28
TGTGCCAGTGTTCGGACTAGCGGGACCTACAATGAGCAGTTCTTC
CASVRTSGTYNEQFF
>NA|TRBJ1-3|NA|TRBV6-2/TRBV6-3
TGTGCCAGCAGTTCGCCTCTAAACTCTGGAAACACCATATATTTT
CASSSPLNSGNTIYF
>TRBD1|TRBJ1-2|NA|TRBV15
TGTGCCACCAGCAGAGAAGGGGGCGGGATACTCAGGGGCTACACCTTC
CATSREGGGILRGYTF
>TRBD2|TRBJ2-1|NA|TRBV24-1
TGTGCCACTAAAGCGGGAGGGCCCTCCTACAATGAGCAGTTCTTC
CATKAGGPSYNEQFF
>TRBD1|TRBJ1-4|NA|TRBV30
TGTGCCGGTGGACAGGGGGCTCGTAATGAAAAACTGTTTTTT
CAGGQGARNEKLFF
>TRBD2|TRBJ2-7|once|TRBV6-2/TRBV6-3
TGTGCCAGCAGTTACAAGAGCGGGACTTTCTCCTACGAGCAGTACTTC
CASSYKSGTFSYEQYF
>NA|TRBJ2-1|NA|TRBV9
TGTGCCAGCAGCGTAGTTGTGGGAGGCTACAATGAGCAGTTCTTC
CASSVVVGGYNEQFF
>NA|TRBJ2-7|NA|TRBV7-3
TGTGCCAGCAGCTTACTAGCCGCTCCCACCTACGAGCAGTACTTC
CASSLLAAPTYEQYF
>TRBD1|TRBJ2-3|once|TRBV25-1
TGTGCCAGCAGTGGCCGGGCAGGGGGCGCGAAAGATACGCAGTATTTT
CASSGRAGGAKDTQYF